This entry lists 27 T cell receptor beta chains sequenced from one sample in a study of a mutant IDH1 vaccine in newly diagnosed glioma. Time point described: week 47, end of study. What each vaccine dose contained was 300 ug of mutant IDH1 20-mer peptide, accompanied by topical imiquimod. Sequencing used immunoSEQ multiplex PCR; TCRdb keeps in-frame clones, though not all of them. The sample consists of roughly 56,000 clones, roughly 80% of them appearing once. The antigens for these receptors are not known. The source was PBMCs, collected from a glioma patient whose treatment included an IDH1 peptide vaccine. The receptor set was obtained from a man aged 45-65 years with glioma.

CDR3 protein: CASRQGRTGELFF. The CDR3 nucleotides read TGTGCCAGCAGACAGGGGAGAACCGGGGAGCTGTTTTTT. The chain is built from TRBV2 and TRBJ2-2, with 7 nucleotides matching TRBD1. Trimming took 6 bases from V and 5 from J; bases not matched to a gene: 3. Germline V gene lookup returns CDR1 SNHLY and CDR2 FYNNEI. The CDR3 length is 13 residues.

The J gene is TRBJ2-2, the V gene TRBV7-8; TRBD1 matches at 7 bases. With 6 bases clipped from V and 8 bases from J, the junction kept 15 bases outside the gene matches. This CDR3 is built from 16 residues. CDR1 is SGHVS and CDR2 is FQNEAQ in the germline V gene. CDR3 region: CASSSRQGPIIGELFF. CDR3 DNA sequence: TGTGCCAGCAGTTCCCGACAGGGCCCGATAATAGGGGAGCTGTTTTTT.

This clone has more than one count but fewer than ten. The rearrangement links TRBV18 to TRBJ1-1; 8 bases fit TRBD1. The V gene's germline CDR1 is KGHSH and CDR2 LQKENI. Germline trimming cut 5 bases from V and 11 bases from J; bases unmatched to any gene: 13. The CDR3 covers 14 residues. CDR3 sequence reads: CASSWPQKTGEAFF. CDR3 coding DNA: TGTGCCAGCTCATGGCCCCAGAAGACAGGGGAGGCTTTCTTT. Based on the CDR3 plus reference TRBV18 and TRBJ1-1, the full variable domain is NAGVMQNPRHLVRRRGQEARLRCSPMKGHSHVYWYRQLPEEGLKFMVYLQKENIIDESGMPKERFSAEFPKEGPSILRIQQVVRGDSAAYFCASSWPQKTGEAFFGQGTRLTVV.

The genes are TRBV6-5 and TRBJ2-1, with 11 bases aligning to TRBD2. With V trimmed by 6 bases and J by 7 bases, 5 bases remained unmatched. Germline loops: CDR1 MNHEY, CDR2 SVGAGI. CDR3 length equals 14 residues. The CDR3, as DNA: TGTGCCAGCAGACTACTAGCGGGGGAGAATGAGCAGTTCTTC. As protein: CASRLLAGENEQFF.

The rearrangement joins TRBV18 to TRBJ2-1, with D unresolved. CDR3 length: 13 residues. V lost 6 bases to trimming and J lost 3 bases, with 9 bases between them. The germline gives CDR1 KGHSH, CDR2 LQKENI. The CDR3, as DNA: TGTGCCAGCTCCCCAGAAGACTACAATGAGCAGTTCTTC. Its protein is CASSPEDYNEQFF.

The chain links TRBV18 to TRBJ2-1; TRBD1 is a possible D gene (5 bases). Trimming took off 7 bases at V and 5 bases at J, with 18 bases between the two ends. The length of the CDR3 is 15 residues. Germline loops: CDR1 KGHSH, CDR2 LQKENI. The DNA for the CDR3 is TGTGCCAGCTTGCGGACGGAGTTAGGGGACAATGAGCAGTTCTTC. Translating it yields CASLRTELGDNEQFF.

The genes are TRBV4-1 and TRBJ2-3, with TRBD2 matching 10 bases. CDR1 and CDR2 from the germline V gene are MGHRA and YSYEKL. This CDR3 comprises 15 residues. J gave up 5 bases and V 4 bases, and 6 bases lay outside the gene matches. Written as DNA, the CDR3 is TGCGCCAGCAGCCTAGCGGGGGGCGGGGTAGATACGCAGTATTTT. As protein: CASSLAGGGVDTQYF.

This clone showed up just once. V and J are TRBV29-1 and TRBJ1-2, with TRBD1 matching 7 bases. The CDR3 totals 14 residues. V trimming: 3 bases; J trimming: 1 base; junction bases outside the gene matches: 5. In germline, CDR1 is SQVTM, CDR2 ANQGSEA. CDR3 DNA: TGCAGCGTTGAGGACAGGCGGTTTAACTATGGCTACACCTTC. Its translation is CSVEDRRFNYGYTF.

The chain joins TRBV7-8 to TRBJ2-1; D call uncertain. The germline V gene encodes CDR1 SGHVS and CDR2 FQNEAQ. Trimming stripped 2 bases from V and 2 bases from J, with 13 bases between. This CDR3 has 16 amino acids. The CDR3 region has the DNA TGTGCCAGCAGCTTAAGATTGCAGGTCACCTACAATGAGCAGTTCTTC. Encoded protein: CASSLRLQVTYNEQFF.

The rearrangement uses TRBV29-1 and TRBJ1-2; possibly TRBD1 for D (5 bases). V was clipped by 3 bases and J by 0 bases, with 11 bases between them. This CDR3 is built from 14 residues. Germline V CDR1 and CDR2: SQVTM, ANQGSEA. The CDR3 reads CSVDSRGANYGYTF. The CDR3 DNA sequence: TGCAGCGTTGATAGCCGGGGCGCTAACTATGGCTACACCTTC. The full variable domain, completed using reference TRBV29-1 and TRBJ1-2, is SAVISQKPSRDICQRGTSLTIQCQVDSQVTMMFWYRQQPGQSLTLIATANQGSEATYESGFVIDKFPISRPNLTFSTLTVSNMSPEDSSIYLCSVDSRGANYGYTFGSGTRLTVV.

The rearrangement uses TRBV27 and TRBJ1-1; 9 nucleotides agree with TRBD1. The CDR3 is 13 residues long. Germline-derived CDR1 and CDR2 are MNHEY and SMNVEV (reference sequence). V was clipped by 5 bases and J by 2 bases; unmatched bases: 0. The CDR3 bases are TGTGCCAGCAGTACAGGGGGCAACACTGAAGCTTTCTTT. As protein: CASSTGGNTEAFF.

This chain links TRBV6-5 with TRBJ1-1, with D hard to call. The CDR3 totals 14 residues. CDR1 is MNHEY and CDR2 is SVGAGI in the germline V gene. The V gene lost 5 bases and the J gene lost 1 base, with 11 bases spanning the gap. CDR3 protein: CASSALTGNTEAFF. DNA of the CDR3: TGTGCCAGCAGTGCCTTAACGGGGAACACTGAAGCTTTCTTT.

J is TRBJ1-2 and V is TRBV5-4; 7 nucleotides line up with TRBD1. This CDR3 is 13 amino acids long. V trimming: 4 bases; J trimming: 4 bases; junction bases outside the gene matches: 4. Germline V gene lookup returns CDR1 SGHNT and CDR2 YYREEE (reference sequence). In nucleotides, the CDR3 is TGTGCCAGCAGCACCCGGGACAGCTATGGCTACACCTTC. Protein: CASSTRDSYGYTF.

The V gene is TRBV7-6, the J gene TRBJ2-1; maybe TRBD1 (6 bases). This CDR3 has 13 amino acids. Germline lookup yields CDR1 SGHVS and CDR2 FNYEAQ. The V end lost 5 bases, the J end lost 5 bases, and 10 bases lay between the germline ends. CDR3 DNA sequence: TGTGCCAGCAGCATCGCAGGGGACAATGAGCAGTTCTTC. It codes for CASSIAGDNEQFF.

The gene calls are TRBV19 and TRBJ1-1, with D tentatively TRBD1 (5 bases). Trimming took 0 bases from V and 12 from J, leaving 11 bases between them. The germline V gene encodes CDR1 LNHDA and CDR2 SQIVND (reference sequence). There are 12 residues in the CDR3. This chain's CDR3 is CASSIDGGNPFF. The CDR3 region has the DNA TGTGCCAGTAGTATAGATGGGGGGAATCCTTTCTTT.

V is TRBV19 and J is TRBJ2-2, with D uncertain. CDR1 is LNHDA and CDR2 is SQIVND in the germline V gene (reference sequence). There are 14 residues in the CDR3. Trimming removed 6 bases from V and 4 bases from J, with 12 bases in between. CDR3 residues: CASRPEVGTGELFF. CDR3 in DNA: TGTGCCAGTAGGCCAGAGGTGGGCACCGGGGAGCTGTTTTTT.

The chain couples TRBV7-9 to TRBJ1-1, with no clear D. Trimming removed 2 bases at V and 5 bases at J, with 12 bases between. This CDR3 contains 14 residues. Germline values: CDR1 SEHNR, CDR2 FQNEAQ (reference sequence). Written as DNA, the CDR3 is TGTGCCAGCAGCTTAAGGCAGAGTGGGACTGAAGCTTTCTTT. Translated: CASSLRQSGTEAFF.

The V call is TRBV18, the J call TRBJ1-1; D might be TRBD1 (6 bases). The V gene's germline CDR1 is KGHSH and CDR2 LQKENI. The CDR3 consists of 18 residues. Deletions cut 2 bases from V and 5 bases from J, with 24 bases between. The CDR3 nucleotides read TGTGCCAGCTCACCAACGGGGTTAGTGATCATTAGGGGGACTGAAGCTTTCTTT. Its translation: CASSPTGLVIIRGTEAFF.

This clone occurred once. CDR3 sequence (DNA): TGTGCCAGCAGTTCTAAAAATCAGCCCCAGCATTTT. Its translation is CASSSKNQPQHF. V and J are TRBV6-5 and TRBJ1-5; D unresolved. Per germline, CDR1 MNHEY and CDR2 SVGAGI. Trimming took off 4 bases at V and 4 bases at J, with 5 bases between the two ends. The CDR3 is 12 amino acids.

The chain carries TRBV7-9 and TRBJ2-1; 10 bases fit TRBD2. The V gene's germline CDR1 is SEHNR and CDR2 FQNEAQ (reference sequence). V was clipped by 0 bases and J by 4 bases; unmatched bases: 3. The CDR3 runs 16 residues. The DNA for the CDR3 is TGTGCCAGCAGCTTAGCGGGACTAGCGTTATACAATGAGCAGTTCTTC. This codes for CASSLAGLALYNEQFF. Complete variable domain (other parts from reference TRBV7-9 and TRBJ2-1): DTGVSQNPRHKITKRGQNVTFRCDPISEHNRLYWYRQTLGQGPEFLTYFQNEAQLEKSRLLSDRFSAERPKGSFSTLEIQRTEQGDSAMYLCASSLAGLALYNEQFFGPGTRLTVL.

Regarding this clone: A junction end diverges from the germline sequence, so it may reflect a read error. The CDR3 coding sequence is TGTGCTAGCAGCTTAGGGAAGAGCACTGAAGCTTTCTTT. Protein product: CASSLGKSTEAFF. The V gene is TRBV7-7, the J gene TRBJ1-1, with D uncertain. CDR1 is SSHAT, CDR2 FNYEAQ, per germline (reference sequence). The CDR3 extends over 13 amino acids.

The chain combines TRBV15 with TRBJ2-2; 9 bases line up with TRBD1. CDR1 and CDR2 (germline): LNHNV, YYDKDF (reference sequence). The CDR3 consists of 15 residues. Losses at the gene ends were 6 bases for V and 2 bases for J; bases not matched to a gene: 4. The CDR3 spells CATRGTGINTGELFF. In DNA form, the CDR3 reads TGTGCCACCAGGGGGACAGGGATAAACACCGGGGAGCTGTTTTTT.

The rearrangement uses TRBV20-1 and TRBJ2-1; D remains ambiguous. The CDR3 has 11 amino acids. CDR1 is DFQATT and CDR2 is SNEGSKA in the germline V gene (reference sequence). Trimming removed 3 bases from V and 2 bases from J, with 2 bases in between. The CDR3 sequence: CSASAYNEQFF. Written as DNA, the CDR3 is TGCAGTGCTAGCGCCTACAATGAGCAGTTCTTC.

V gene TRBV7-2 combines with J gene TRBJ2-3; D remains unclear. V lost 1 base, J lost 11 bases, and 10 bases lay in between. Germline values: CDR1 SGHTA, CDR2 FQGNSA. CDR3 size: 12 residues. The CDR3 coding sequence is TGTGCCAGCAGCTTAGTAGACCTAGGGCAGTATTTT. It specifies CASSLVDLGQYF.

The rearrangement joins TRBV5-4 to TRBJ2-7; 9 nucleotides match TRBD1. CDR1 is SGHNT and CDR2 is YYREEE in the germline V gene (reference sequence). The CDR3 is 14 amino acids. The trim removed 2 bases at V and 4 bases at J, leaving 4 bases unmatched. The CDR3 region has the DNA TGTGCCAGCAGCTTCGGACAGGGGTTGTACGAGCAGTACTTC. Amino acids: CASSFGQGLYEQYF.

J is TRBJ2-7 and V is TRBV11-2; no reliable D call. CDR3 length: 12 residues. CDR1 SGHAT and CDR2 FQNNGV come from the germline V gene. Trimming cost V 4 bases and J 2 bases, with 6 bases left between them. CDR3 amino acids: CASSYLTYEQYF. DNA for the CDR3: TGTGCCAGCAGCTATCTAACCTACGAGCAGTACTTC.

V usage is TRBV6-5 and J usage is TRBJ2-2, with 7 positions matching TRBD1. The trim removed 6 bases at V and 0 bases at J, leaving 4 bases unmatched. Looked up from germline, CDR1 is MNHEY and CDR2 is SVGAGI. The CDR3 sequence is 15 residues long. This CDR3 reads CASSLGQSNTGELFF. The DNA of the CDR3 is TGTGCCAGCAGCCTGGGACAGTCGAACACCGGGGAGCTGTTTTTT.